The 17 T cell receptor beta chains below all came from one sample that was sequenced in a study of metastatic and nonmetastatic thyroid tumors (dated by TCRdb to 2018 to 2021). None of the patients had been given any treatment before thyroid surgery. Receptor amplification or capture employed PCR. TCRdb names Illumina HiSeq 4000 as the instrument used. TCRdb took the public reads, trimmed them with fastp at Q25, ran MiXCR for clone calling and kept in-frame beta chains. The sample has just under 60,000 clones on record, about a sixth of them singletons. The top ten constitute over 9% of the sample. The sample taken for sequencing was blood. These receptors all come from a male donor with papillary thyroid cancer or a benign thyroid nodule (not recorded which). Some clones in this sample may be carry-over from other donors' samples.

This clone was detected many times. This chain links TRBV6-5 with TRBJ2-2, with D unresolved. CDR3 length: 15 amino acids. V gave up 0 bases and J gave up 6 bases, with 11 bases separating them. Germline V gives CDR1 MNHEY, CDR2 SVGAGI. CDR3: CASSYSRSPSGELFF. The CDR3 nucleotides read TGTGCCAGCAGTTACTCGCGTTCCCCCTCCGGGGAGCTGTTTTTT.

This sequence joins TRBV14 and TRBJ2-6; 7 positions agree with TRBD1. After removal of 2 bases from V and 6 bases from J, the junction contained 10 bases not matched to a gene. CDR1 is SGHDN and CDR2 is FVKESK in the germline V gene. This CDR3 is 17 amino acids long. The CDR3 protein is CASSQTRTGSVANVLTF. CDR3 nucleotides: TGTGCCAGCAGCCAAACAAGGACAGGCTCGGTGGCCAACGTCCTGACTTTC.

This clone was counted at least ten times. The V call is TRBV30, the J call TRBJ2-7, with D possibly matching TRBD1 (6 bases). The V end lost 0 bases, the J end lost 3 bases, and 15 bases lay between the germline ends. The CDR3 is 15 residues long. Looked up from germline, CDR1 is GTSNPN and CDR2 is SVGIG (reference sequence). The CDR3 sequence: CAWSVFSGEFYEQYF. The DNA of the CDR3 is TGTGCCTGGAGTGTATTTTCAGGGGAATTCTACGAGCAGTACTTC.

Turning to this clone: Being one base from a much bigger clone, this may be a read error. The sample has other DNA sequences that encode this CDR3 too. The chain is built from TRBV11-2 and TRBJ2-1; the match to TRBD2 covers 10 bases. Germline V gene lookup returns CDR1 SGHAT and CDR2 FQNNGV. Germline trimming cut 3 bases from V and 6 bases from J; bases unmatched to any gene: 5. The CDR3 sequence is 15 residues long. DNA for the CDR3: TGTGCCAGCAGCTTGTTAGCGGGAGGCATCAATGAGCAGTTCTTC. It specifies CASSLLAGGINEQFF.

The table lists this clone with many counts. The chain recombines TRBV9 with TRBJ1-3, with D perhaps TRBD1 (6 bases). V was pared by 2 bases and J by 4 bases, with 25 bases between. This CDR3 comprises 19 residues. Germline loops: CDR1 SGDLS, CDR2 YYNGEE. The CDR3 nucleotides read TGTGCCAGCAGCGTCCTCCCAGGGGCAGGGACCGAGGAGGGAAACACCATATATTTT. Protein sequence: CASSVLPGAGTEEGNTIYF.

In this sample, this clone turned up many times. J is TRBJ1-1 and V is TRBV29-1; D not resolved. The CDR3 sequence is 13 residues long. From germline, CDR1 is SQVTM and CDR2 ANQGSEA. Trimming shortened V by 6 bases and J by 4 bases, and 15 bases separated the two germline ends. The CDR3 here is CSVETGRGTEAFF. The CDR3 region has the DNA TGCAGCGTCGAGACCGGCCGGGGCACTGAAGCTTTCTTT.

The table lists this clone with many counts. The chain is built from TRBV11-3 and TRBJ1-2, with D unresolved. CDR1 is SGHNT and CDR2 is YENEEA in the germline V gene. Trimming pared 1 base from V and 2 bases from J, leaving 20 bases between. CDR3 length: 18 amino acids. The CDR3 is CASSLVTSGRSLNYGYTF. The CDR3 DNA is TGTGCCAGCAGCTTAGTTACTTCCGGGAGGTCGCTCAACTATGGCTACACCTTC.

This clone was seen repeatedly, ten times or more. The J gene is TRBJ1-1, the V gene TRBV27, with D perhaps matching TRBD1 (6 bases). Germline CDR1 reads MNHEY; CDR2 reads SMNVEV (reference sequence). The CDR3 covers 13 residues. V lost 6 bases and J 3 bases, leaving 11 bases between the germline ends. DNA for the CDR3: TGTGCCAGCAGCTATGGACAGTACACTGAAGCTTTCTTT. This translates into CASSYGQYTEAFF.

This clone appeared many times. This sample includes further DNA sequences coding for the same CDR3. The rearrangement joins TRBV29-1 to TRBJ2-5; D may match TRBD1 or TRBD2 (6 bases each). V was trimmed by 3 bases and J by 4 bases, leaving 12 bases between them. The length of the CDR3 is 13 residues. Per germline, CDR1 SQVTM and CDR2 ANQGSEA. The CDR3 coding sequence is TGCAGCGTTGACCAGGGGAGGTTAGAGACCCAGTACTTC. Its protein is CSVDQGRLETQYF.

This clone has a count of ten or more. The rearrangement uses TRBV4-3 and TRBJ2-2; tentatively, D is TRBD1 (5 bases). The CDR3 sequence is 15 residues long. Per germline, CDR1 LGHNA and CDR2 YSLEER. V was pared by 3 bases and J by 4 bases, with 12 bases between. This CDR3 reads CASSHSDTSTGELFF. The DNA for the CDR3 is TGCGCCAGCAGCCATTCGGACACAAGCACCGGGGAGCTGTTTTTT.

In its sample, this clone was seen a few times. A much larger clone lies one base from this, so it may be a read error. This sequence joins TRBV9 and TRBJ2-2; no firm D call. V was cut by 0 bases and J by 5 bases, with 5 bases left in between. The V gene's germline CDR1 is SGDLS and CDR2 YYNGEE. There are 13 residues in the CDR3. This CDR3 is CASSVEGTGELFF. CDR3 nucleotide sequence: TGTGCCAGCAGCGTAGAAGGTACCGGGGAGCTGTTTTTT.

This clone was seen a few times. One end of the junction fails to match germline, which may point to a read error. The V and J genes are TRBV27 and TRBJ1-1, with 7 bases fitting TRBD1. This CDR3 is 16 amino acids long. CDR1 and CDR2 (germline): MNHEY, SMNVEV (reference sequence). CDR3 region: CASSPLETGRNTETFF. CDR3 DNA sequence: TGTGCCAGCAGTCCCCTCGAGACAGGGAGGAACACTGAAACTTTCTTT.

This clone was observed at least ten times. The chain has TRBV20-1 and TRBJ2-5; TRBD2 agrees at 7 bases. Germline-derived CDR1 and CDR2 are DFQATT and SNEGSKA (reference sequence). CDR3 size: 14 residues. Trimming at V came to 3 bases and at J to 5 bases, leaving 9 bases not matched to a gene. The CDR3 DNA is TGCAGTGCTAGTATCGGGGGGTCCGGGGAGACCCAGTACTTC. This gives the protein CSASIGGSGETQYF.

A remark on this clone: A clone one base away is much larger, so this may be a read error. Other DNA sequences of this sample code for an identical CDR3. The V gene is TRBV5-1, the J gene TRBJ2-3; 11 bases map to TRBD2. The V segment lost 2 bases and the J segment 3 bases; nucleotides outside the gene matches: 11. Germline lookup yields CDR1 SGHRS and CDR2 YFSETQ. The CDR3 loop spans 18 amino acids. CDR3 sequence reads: CASSFTGTSGSTTDTQYF. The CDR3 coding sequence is TGCGCCAGCAGCTTCACCGGGACTAGCGGTAGTACGACAGATACGCAGTATTTT.

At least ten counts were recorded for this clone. The CDR3 DNA is TGTGCCAGCAGTGGGACAGGGGACACAGATACGCAGTATTTT. This sequence encodes CASSGTGDTDTQYF. The chain employs TRBV25-1 and TRBJ2-3, with 9 bases fitting TRBD1. Per germline, CDR1 MGHDK and CDR2 SYGVNS. After removal of 4 bases from V and 2 bases from J, the junction contained 1 base not matched to a gene. The CDR3 covers 14 residues. Filled out from reference TRBV25-1 and TRBJ2-3, the complete variable domain reads EADIYQTPRYLVIGTGKKITLECSQTMGHDKMYWYQQDPGMELHLIHYSYGVNSTEKGDLSSESTVSRIRTEHFPLTLESARPSHTSQYLCASSGTGDTDTQYFGPGTRLTVL.

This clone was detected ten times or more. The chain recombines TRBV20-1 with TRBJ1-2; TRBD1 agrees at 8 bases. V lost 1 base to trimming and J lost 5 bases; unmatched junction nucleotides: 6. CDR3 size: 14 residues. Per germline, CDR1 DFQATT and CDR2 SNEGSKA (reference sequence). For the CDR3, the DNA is TGCAGTGCTAGAGCCCCGGACAGGGTGTATGGCTACACCTTC. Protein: CSARAPDRVYGYTF.

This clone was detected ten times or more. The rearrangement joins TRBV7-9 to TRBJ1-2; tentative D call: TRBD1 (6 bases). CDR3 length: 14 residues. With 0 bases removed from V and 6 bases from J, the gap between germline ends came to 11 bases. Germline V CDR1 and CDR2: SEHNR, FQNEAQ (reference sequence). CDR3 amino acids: CASSLAGGFNGYTF. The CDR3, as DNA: TGTGCCAGCAGCTTAGCAGGGGGTTTCAATGGCTACACCTTC.